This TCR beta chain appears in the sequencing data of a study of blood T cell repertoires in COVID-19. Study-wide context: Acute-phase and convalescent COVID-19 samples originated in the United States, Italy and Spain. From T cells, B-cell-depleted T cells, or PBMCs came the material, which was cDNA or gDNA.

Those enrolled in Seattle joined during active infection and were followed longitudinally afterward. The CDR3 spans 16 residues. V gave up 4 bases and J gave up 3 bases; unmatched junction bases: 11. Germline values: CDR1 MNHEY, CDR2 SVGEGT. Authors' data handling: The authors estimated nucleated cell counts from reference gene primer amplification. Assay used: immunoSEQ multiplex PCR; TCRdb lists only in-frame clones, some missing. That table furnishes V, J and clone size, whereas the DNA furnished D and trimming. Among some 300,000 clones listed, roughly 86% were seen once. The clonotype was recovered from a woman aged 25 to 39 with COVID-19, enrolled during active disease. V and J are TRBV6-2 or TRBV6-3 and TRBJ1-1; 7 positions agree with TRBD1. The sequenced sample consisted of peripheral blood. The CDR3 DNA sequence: TGTGCCAGCAGTTCGGTTCGGCGACAGGGTGACACTGAAGCTTTCTTT. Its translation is CASSSVRRQGDTEAFF.